The 27 T cell receptor beta chains below come from one sample, sequenced in a study of vaccination effects on CD4 cells after COVID-19. ViraFEST used viral peptide pools to expand antigen-specific CD4+ T cells before sequencing. Subsequent to a culture period of nine to ten days, CD4+ T cells were isolated. The person had a PCR-confirmed SARS-CoV-2 infection during March to December 2020. This table comes from immunoSEQ multiplex PCR, and its TCRdb copy is limited to in-frame clones, with some not included. The table includes 45,000 to 70,000 clones, 76% detected once. These receptors have no identified antigens. The sequences come from CD4+ T cells from PBMCs cultured with HIV peptides, collected before COVID-19 vaccination. The subset denotes: HIV-1 Nef peptide pool negative control/reference culture. The receptors originated from a human donor who had a prior SARS-CoV-2 infection.

This sequence joins TRBV6-1 and TRBJ2-7, with 9 bases matching TRBD1. This CDR3 spans 15 amino acids. J gave up 4 bases and V 1 base, and 5 bases lay outside the gene matches. Per the germline V gene, CDR1 is MNHNS and CDR2 is SASEGT. The chain's CDR3 is CASSEVRDRVYEQYF. The CDR3 DNA follows: TGTGCCAGCAGTGAAGTAAGGGACAGGGTGTACGAGCAGTACTTC.

This clone was detected a few times. The chain carries TRBV10-1 and TRBJ2-7; either TRBD1 or TRBD2 may fit D (5 bases each). Germline V gives CDR1 WNHNN, CDR2 SYGVQD (reference sequence). The CDR3 length is 12 residues. Trimming took 8 bases from V and 2 from J, leaving 10 bases between them. CDR3 DNA sequence: TGCGCCAGCCCACGGGGCCCCTACGAGCAGTACTTC. Protein product: CASPRGPYEQYF.

On this clone itself: No conserved phenylalanine or tryptophan is present at the end of the CDR3, so a read error is the likely explanation. The DNA is left out, because the CDR3 cannot be placed on it with certainty; the CDR3 is given as TCRdb lists it. The chain recombines TRBV5-6 with TRBJ2-6; the table assigns TRBD2, which was not confirmed against the DNA. The CDR3 totals 12 residues, both ends included. Germline-derived CDR1 and CDR2 are SGHDT and YYEEEE. The CDR3 sequence is CASSLAGGELVI.

The chain joins TRBV7-9 to TRBJ2-7, with no clear D. Trimming shortened V by 1 base and J by 3 bases, and 7 bases separated the two germline ends. Per the germline V gene, CDR1 is SEHNR and CDR2 is FQNEAQ (reference sequence). This CDR3 is built from 13 residues. CDR3 in amino acids: CASSLEGGYEQYF. The CDR3 nucleotides are TGTGCCAGCAGCTTAGAGGGCGGCTACGAGCAGTACTTC.

The chain is built from TRBV5-5 and TRBJ2-7; D not certain. The germline CDR1 and CDR2 sequences are SGHKS and YYEKEE (reference sequence). The CDR3 totals 17 residues. V was trimmed by 0 bases and J by 3 bases, leaving 19 bases between them. The CDR3 region has the DNA TGTGCCAGCAGCTTGGCGGCGGTCCCCTCGATACTCTACGAGCAGTACTTC. Translating gives CASSLAAVPSILYEQYF.

CDR3 coding DNA: TGTGCCAGCAGCTTAGCGGGGGACGGTTCACCCCTCCACTTT. Translated: CASSLAGDGSPLHF. J is TRBJ1-6 and V is TRBV7-2, with D maybe TRBD1 (5 bases). This CDR3 contains 14 residues. Trimming stripped 0 bases from V and 9 bases from J, with 9 bases between. CDR1 is SGHTA, CDR2 FQGNSA, per germline.

The chain couples TRBV2 to TRBJ1-1, with a possible D match to TRBD1 (5 bases). Trimming stripped 4 bases from V and 3 bases from J, with 12 bases between. Germline loops: CDR1 SNHLY, CDR2 FYNNEI. The CDR3 runs to 14 residues. CDR3 amino acids: CASSVMTVDTEAFF. Here the CDR3 DNA reads TGTGCCAGCAGTGTAATGACAGTCGACACTGAAGCTTTCTTT.

This chain links TRBV27 with TRBJ1-1, with D maybe TRBD1 (5 bases). Germline CDR1 MNHEY, CDR2 SMNVEV (reference sequence). The CDR3 has 15 amino acids. Trimming removed 5 bases at V and 0 bases at J, with 13 bases between. CDR3: CASSHRGALNTEAFF. CDR3 bases: TGTGCCAGCAGTCACCGAGGGGCTCTGAACACTGAAGCTTTCTTT.

The rearrangement uses TRBV11-1 and TRBJ1-1, with 10 bases fitting TRBD1. V was pared by 2 bases and J by 8 bases, with 2 bases of the junction left unmatched. CDR3 length: 13 residues. Germline V gene data show CDR1 as SGHAT and CDR2 as FQDESV (reference sequence). This chain's CDR3 is CASSLWDRGEAFF. CDR3 DNA sequence: TGTGCCAGCAGCTTATGGGACAGGGGAGAAGCTTTCTTT.

The chain recombines TRBV5-4 with TRBJ2-5, with 15 bases matching TRBD2. V lost 4 bases, J lost 4 bases, and 8 bases stayed unmatched. The CDR3 is made up of 17 amino acids. The germline CDR1 and CDR2 sequences are SGHNT and YYREEE (reference sequence). DNA of the CDR3: TGTGCCAGCAGCAAAGGACTAGCGGGGGGGCGGGGAGAGACCCAGTACTTC. It encodes CASSKGLAGGRGETQYF.

V usage is TRBV7-2 and J usage is TRBJ2-3; 12 bases are a match to TRBD2. V trimming: 1 base; J trimming: 0 bases; junction bases outside the gene matches: 5. The CDR3 is 18 residues long. CDR1 and CDR2 (germline): SGHTA, FQGNSA. CDR3: CASSLVGTSGLSTDTQYF. The CDR3 DNA is TGTGCCAGCAGCTTAGTAGGGACTAGCGGGTTAAGCACAGATACGCAGTATTTT.

The CDR3 DNA sequence: TGTGCCAGCTCACCACAAGTAGCGGAAGAGACCCAGTACTTC. Amino acid sequence: CASSPQVAEETQYF. The J gene is TRBJ2-5, the V gene TRBV18, with D perhaps TRBD2 (6 bases). CDR3 length: 14 residues. The V end lost 1 base, the J end lost 3 bases, and 9 bases lay between the germline ends. Germline V CDR1 and CDR2: KGHSH, LQKENI. Drawing the rest from reference TRBV18 and TRBJ2-5, the complete variable domain is NAGVMQNPRHLVRRRGQEARLRCSPMKGHSHVYWYRQLPEEGLKFMVYLQKENIIDESGMPKERFSAEFPKEGPSILRIQQVVRGDSAAYFCASSPQVAEETQYFGPGTRLLVL.

The chain links TRBV3-1 (or the pseudogene TRBV3-2) to TRBJ2-5; D remains ambiguous. The CDR3 covers 11 residues. V dropped 4 bases and J dropped 5 bases, with 5 bases sitting between them. Germline CDR1 is LGHDT and CDR2 is YNNKEL (reference sequence). The CDR3 DNA is TGTGCCAGCAGCCGCAGGGAGACCCAGTACTTC. Translated, it gives CASSRRETQYF.

This chain connects TRBV6-4 to TRBJ1-1; 10 bases match TRBD1. There are 17 residues in the CDR3. Germline V gene data show CDR1 as MRHNA and CDR2 as SNTAGT. Unmatched junction bases numbered 8, after V lost 4 bases and J lost 0 bases. The CDR3 loop reads CASSADPGQGMNTEAFF. In DNA form, the CDR3 reads TGTGCCAGCAGTGCCGACCCGGGACAGGGGATGAACACTGAAGCTTTCTTT.

The chain joins TRBV5-1 to TRBJ2-3, with D unresolved. The CDR3 consists of 14 residues. V was clipped by 0 bases and J by 6 bases, with 11 bases between them. CDR1 SGHRS and CDR2 YFSETQ come from the germline V gene. The chain's CDR3 is CASSLAASLDTQYF. The CDR3 bases are TGCGCCAGCAGCTTGGCTGCTAGTCTGGATACGCAGTATTTT.

The chain joins TRBV12-3 or TRBV12-4 to TRBJ1-2; no clear D gene. The CDR3 is 11 amino acids. V was shortened by 4 bases and J by 7 bases, with 7 bases between the two germline ends. In nucleotides, the CDR3 is TGTGCCAGCAGTTATCGTGCTGGCTACACCTTC. Encoded protein: CASSYRAGYTF.

The V and J genes are TRBV29-1 and TRBJ2-1, with 9 bases that match TRBD2. The CDR3 length is 15 residues. V lost 4 bases and J lost 5; bases outside the gene matches: 9. Germline CDR1 is SQVTM and CDR2 is ANQGSEA. CDR3 nucleotide sequence: TGCAGCGTTGCGTGGACGGCTAGCGGGAACAATGAGCAGTTCTTC. Amino acid sequence: CSVAWTASGNNEQFF.

V usage is TRBV5-1 and J usage is TRBJ2-1; the match to TRBD2 covers 7 bases. Germline loops: CDR1 SGHRS, CDR2 YFSETQ. The length of the CDR3 is 15 residues. V shed 7 bases, J shed 0 bases, and the junction held 7 bases outside the gene matches. The CDR3 spells CASQIAGHSYNEQFF. As DNA, the CDR3 is TGCGCCAGCCAGATAGCGGGCCACTCCTACAATGAGCAGTTCTTC. Together with reference TRBV5-1 and TRBJ2-1, the CDR3 gives the full variable domain: KAGVTQTPRYLIKTRGQQVTLSCSPISGHRSVSWYQQTPGQGLQFLFEYFSETQRNKGNFPGRFSGRQFSNSRSEMNVSTLELGDSALYLCASQIAGHSYNEQFFGPGTRLTVL.

This clone was seen only a few times. The rearrangement uses TRBV5-8 and TRBJ1-3; no firm D call. Trimming shortened V by 0 bases and J by 0 bases, and 10 bases separated the two germline ends. This CDR3 is built from 16 residues. Per germline, CDR1 SGHTS and CDR2 YDEGEE. This CDR3 reads CASSLGTYSSGNTIYF. Here the CDR3 DNA reads TGTGCCAGCAGCTTGGGGACTTACTCCTCTGGAAACACCATATATTTT.

The CDR3 DNA sequence: TGTGCCAGCGGAGAGGACGGGGGGGCTTACAATGAGCAGTTCTTC. It specifies CASGEDGGAYNEQFF. The gene calls are TRBV7-2 and TRBJ2-1, with 8 bases matching TRBD2. Trimming took 8 bases from V and 4 from J; bases not matched to a gene: 10. The CDR3 has 15 residues. The germline V gene encodes CDR1 SGHTA and CDR2 FQGNSA.

The chain joins TRBV5-6 to TRBJ1-6, with unresolved D. This CDR3 has 16 residues. V was clipped by 0 bases and J by 5 bases, with 12 bases between them. From germline, CDR1 is SGHDT and CDR2 YYEEEE. In DNA, the CDR3 is TGTGCCAGCAGCTTGGGGTGGCAGGCCGATAATTCACCCCTCCACTTT. Translated, it gives CASSLGWQADNSPLHF.

This chain joins TRBV15 and TRBJ1-1; D gene unclear. Germline-derived CDR1 and CDR2 are LNHNV and YYDKDF (reference sequence). V was shortened by 0 bases and J by 2 bases, with 10 bases between the two germline ends. The CDR3 runs to 15 residues. The CDR3 protein is CATSRDPVDNTEAFF. CDR3 sequence (DNA): TGTGCCACCAGCAGAGACCCGGTGGACAACACTGAAGCTTTCTTT.

The genes are TRBV5-1 and TRBJ2-3; 8 bases are shared with TRBD2. From germline, CDR1 is SGHRS and CDR2 YFSETQ. CDR3 length equals 15 residues. Trimming took 3 bases from V and 1 from J; bases not matched to a gene: 4. This CDR3 is CASSSPGLGTDTQYF. The CDR3 DNA reads TGCGCCAGCAGCTCGCCGGGACTAGGCACAGATACGCAGTATTTT.

This chain joins TRBV5-1 and TRBJ1-1; D gene unclear. The germline gives CDR1 SGHRS, CDR2 YFSETQ. The CDR3 is 13 amino acids. V lost 1 base and J lost 1, with 5 bases in between. CDR3 loop: CASSLSWNTEAFF. In nucleotides, the CDR3 is TGCGCCAGCAGCTTGAGTTGGAACACTGAAGCTTTCTTT.

The chain combines TRBV7-8 with TRBJ2-1, with TRBD2 identical over 9 bases. Germline-derived CDR1 and CDR2 are SGHVS and FQNEAQ. Trimming removed 7 bases from V and 10 bases from J; junction bases left unmatched: 11. There are 14 residues in the CDR3. The CDR3 DNA reads TGTGCCAGCATTTCTAGCGGGGCCCCTAGGGAGCAGTTCTTC. Residues: CASISSGAPREQFF.

This clone ranks as medium-sized. This sequence joins TRBV2 and TRBJ2-7; a weak D match, TRBD2 (5 bases). V lost 7 bases and J 2 bases, leaving 15 bases between the germline ends. CDR1 and CDR2 (germline): SNHLY, FYNNEI. The CDR3 has 14 residues. The CDR3 coding sequence is TGTGCCAGCAACGACGCCGGGAAAGCCTACGAGCAGTACTTC. This gives the protein CASNDAGKAYEQYF.

This chain joins TRBV29-1 and TRBJ2-5; a possible D gene is TRBD2 (7 bases). CDR1 is SQVTM and CDR2 is ANQGSEA in the germline V gene. CDR3 length: 12 amino acids. V was shortened by 6 bases and J by 3 bases, with 11 bases between the two germline ends. The CDR3 region is CSVGGAEETQYF. As DNA, the CDR3 is TGCAGCGTGGGGGGGGCGGAAGAGACCCAGTACTTC.